This TCR beta chain is drawn from a study of CD8 T cells in ankylosing spondylitis (TCRdb year 2017). Context from the whole study: The study set out to find disease-linked TCR variants by profiling T cell receptor beta repertoires in ankylosing spondylitis patients and healthy donors. Samples of peripheral blood were taken, and for ankylosing spondylitis patients, synovial fluid was collected as well. In total, the full study cohort was made up of about 99 healthy donors and about two dozen ankylosing spondylitis patients.

Reads for this sample came from an Illumina HiSeq 2500. Quantitative 5'-RACE with molecular barcodes was the method used to prepare the TCR beta libraries. On the study's bioinformatics: To identify disease-linked TCR variants, a new computational method was used, one built on a probabilistic model of VDJ rearrangement. In-frame beta chains were kept once TCRdb had trimmed the public reads at Q25 with fastp and called clones with MiXCR. Duplicate CDR3 protein sequences are folded into a single record with the most common DNA and genes. What appears here as the V and J calls and clone size reflects TCRdb's work, not the paper's. The sample records approximately 250,000 distinct CDR3 sequences, around 8% of which are singletons. The ten largest clones represent more than 4% of the sample. General study outcomes and caveats: The disease-linked clones were reported to be significantly enriched in matched synovial fluid samples from ankylosing spondylitis patients. Some TCR beta motif variants had previously been reported in synovial fluid and blood of reactive arthritis patients, which suggested common disease-initiation mechanisms. Blood from ankylosing spondylitis patients appeared to be characterized by a TCR beta motif composed of roughly 8 highly homologous amino acid variants. A CD8+ phenotype was shown by the disease-linked clones, which were found at relatively low frequencies in peripheral blood.

This clonotype was detected only a few times. Its antigen is currently not known. No clone much larger than this one lies a single base away; base qualities are absent. Looking up the germline V gene yields CDR1 LGHNA and CDR2 YSLEER. The junction shows trimming of 3 bases on V and 5 bases on J, plus 17 bases between the germline ends. Including the terminal cysteine and phenylalanine, the CDR3 comprises 16 residues. Kept here is only the CDR3 DNA, which spans 48 bases and is read in frame from base 1. The receptor's source is a female donor with ankylosing spondylitis or in good health (not recorded which). The sequenced material came from blood, either unsorted or a sorted T cell fraction (not recorded which). The chain uses TRBV4-3 and TRBJ2-1; TRBD2 is a possible D gene, resting on 5 matching bases. The DNA is as follows: TGCGCCAGCAGCCATGTTTGGGGAGAAGCGGACAATGAGCAGTTCTTC. It encodes CASSHVWGEADNEQFF.